Detailed here is one T cell receptor (beta chain). No antigen is known for it. The sample belongs to a study of breast tumors, draining lymph nodes, adjacent tissues. Breast cancer patients provided tissue from their axillary draining lymph nodes. TCRdb itself ran the multiplex PCR reads through MiXCR, one entry per CDR3 protein. The data contain approximately 100,000 distinct CDR3 sequences, around 30% of them seen just once; the ten biggest clones take up about 6%. V was clipped by 4 bases and J by 8 bases, with 15 bases between them. The CDR3 totals 14 residues. The germline gives CDR1 SGHAT, CDR2 FQNNGV. The study's findings and limits: Compared with basal-like, luminal-like tumors shared significantly more repertoire with nontumor tissue. That most tumor T cells come from lymph nodes remained unproven. Tumor repertoires ranked between lymph nodes and nontumor tissue in diversity, with V and J gene preferences.

This TCR was sampled from a female donor with breast cancer. Some clones in this sample may be carry-over from other donors' samples. V usage is TRBV11-2 and J usage is TRBJ2-4, with a tentative D call TRBD2 (7 bases). Sequencing was done on a sample of axillary lymph node tissue. CDR3 loop: CASSWGEGGDIQYF. The CDR3 DNA reads as TGTGCCAGCAGCTGGGGGGAGGGGGGGGACATTCAGTACTTC.